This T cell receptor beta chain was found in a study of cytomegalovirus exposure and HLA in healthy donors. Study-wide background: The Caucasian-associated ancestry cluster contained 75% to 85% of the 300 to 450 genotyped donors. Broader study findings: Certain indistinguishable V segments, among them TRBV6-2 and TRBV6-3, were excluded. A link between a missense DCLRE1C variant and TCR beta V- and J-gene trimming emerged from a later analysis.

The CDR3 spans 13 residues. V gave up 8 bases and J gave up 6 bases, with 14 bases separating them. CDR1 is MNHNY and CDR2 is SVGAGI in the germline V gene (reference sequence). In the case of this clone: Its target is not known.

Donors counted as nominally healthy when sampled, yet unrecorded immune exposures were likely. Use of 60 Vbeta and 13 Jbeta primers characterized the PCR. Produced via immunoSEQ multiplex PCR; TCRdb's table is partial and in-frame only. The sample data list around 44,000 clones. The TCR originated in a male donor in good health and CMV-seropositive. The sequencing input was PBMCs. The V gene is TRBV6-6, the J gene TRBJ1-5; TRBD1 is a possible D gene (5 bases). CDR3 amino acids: CASGQGVTQPQHF. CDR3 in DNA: TGTGCCAGCGGTCAGGGTGTGACTCAGCCCCAGCATTTT.